Reported below is one TCR beta chain. The antigen it recognizes is unknown. Within one base of it there is no much larger clone, and no base qualities were kept. This sample was taken from a study of T cells after yellow fever vaccination (dated by TCRdb to the late 2010s). Notes on the research overall: The SMART-Seq v4 Ultra Low Input RNA kit was used to prepare libraries from fractions with low cell numbers. To follow T-cell clones before and after primary and booster YFV17D yellow fever vaccination, bulk TCR alpha and beta repertoires were sequenced over time. Two healthy male donors, one aged 18 to 29 and one aged 30 to 40 years, made up the cohort. Blood was collected at multiple timepoints before and after primary and secondary immunization, and bulk PBMC replicates and cell subsets were isolated.

Explained via the paper, the treatment or condition label denotes: live attenuated yellow fever vaccine strain. At each blood-draw timepoint, two biological replicates of bulk PBMCs were collected. A standard Ficoll-Paque protocol was used to isolate PBMCs from peripheral blood. TriZol was used to extract RNA from bulk PBMCs, from CD4 and CD8 fractions, and from dextramer-positive and dextramer-negative fractions. Paper-wide results and their limitations: The secondary T-cell response was found to be weaker but faster than the primary response, with a peak reached on day 5 rather than on day 15. Most clones expanded after primary vaccination (approximately 96% of CD4 and roughly 88% of CD8) were re-detected after the booster, suggesting that broad memory maintenance occurred. A small fraction of clonotypes appeared in both the CD4 and CD8 compartments, likely as a result of convergent recombination. Because the study included only a couple of donors, the extent to which the findings can be generalized is limited. Computational filtering was required because FACS-sorted repertoires could contain abundant contaminating clonotypes from the bulk population.

TCR cDNA was made using 5'RACE template switching, a step that added a universal primer site and unique molecular identifiers. cDNA synthesis was primed from both the TCR alpha and TCR beta constant segments. Libraries were amplified in two PCR steps, with sample barcodes and sequencing adapters added in the second step. Libraries were sequenced on Illumina HiSeq 2500 (2x100 bp) or NovaSeq (2x150 bp). On the authors' methods: MIGEC was used to demultiplex reads and collapse the reads into UMI consensus sequences, and MiXCR was used for V(D)J alignment. Clonotypes responding to the vaccine were identified with edgeR on replicate PBMC samples, with the criteria of FDR below 0.01 and a log2 fold change above 5 up to day 15. Each bulk clonotype was labeled CD4 or CD8 based on which sequenced repertoire, CD4 or CD8, contained the clonotype at higher abundance. Through fastp at Q25 and MiXCR, TCRdb rebuilt clones from the public reads, retaining in-frame beta chains. Each record represents a unique CDR3 protein, reported with the most common genes and DNA among its rows. TCRdb's processing, not the study's, gives the V and J calls here. Here the sample has 450,000 to 550,000 distinct CDR3 sequences; roughly a fifth occur a single time. About a sixth of the sample comes from the top ten.

A distance of 8 bases separates the germline ends of V and J, which lose 2 bases and 1 base respectively. The germline V gene yields SQVTM for CDR1 and ANQGSEA for CDR2. Inclusive of the bounding cysteine and phenylalanine, the CDR3 is 13 residues long. Only the CDR3 DNA stays, 39 bases, in frame from base 1. This TCR derives from a man between 18 and 29 years old who received the YFV17D yellow fever vaccine. Sequences were derived from PBMCs, sampled more than 20 days after the first yellow fever vaccination. The receptor chain draws on TRBV29-1 and TRBJ2-5; confidence is insufficient to name the D gene. The sequence in DNA is TGCAGCGTTGAACACGCCTTCCAAGAGACCCAGTACTTC. This gives the protein CSVEHAFQETQYF.